These T cell receptor beta chains were read from a single sample in a study of blood T cell repertoires in COVID-19. Here immunoSEQ multiplex PCR was the method, and the copy in TCRdb shows in-frame clones only, minus some. The sample consists of about 100,000 clones, 90% of them appearing once. Sequenced sample: peripheral blood. The receptors originated from a man aged 60-69 years with acute or convalescent COVID-19. The CDR3 runs from the conserved cysteine through the conserved F or W. Fields, in order: J gene, D gene, V gene, CDR3 protein. The D gene is left open where the match is weak.

>TRBJ2-5|TRBD2|TRBV3-1/TRBV3-2
CASSPRAGEKETQYF
>TRBJ2-1|NA|TRBV4-2
CASSRANSRGQYNEQFF
>TRBJ2-7|TRBD2|TRBV29-1
CSVEGGIAGDSYEQYF
>TRBJ1-4|TRBD1|TRBV5-1
CASSSGTDEKLFF
>TRBJ2-3|TRBD2|TRBV29-1
CSPSGGGADTQYF
>TRBJ2-7|TRBD2|TRBV9
CASSLRAGAYEQYF
>TRBJ2-7|NA|TRBV7-3
CASSPLYEQYF
>TRBJ2-6|NA|TRBV5-4
CASRQAEGANSGANVLTF
>TRBJ2-5|NA|TRBV28
CASSYVRLQETQYF
>TRBJ2-7|TRBD1|TRBV19
CASSIGTGRYEQYF
>TRBJ2-2|TRBD2|TRBV3-1/TRBV3-2
CASSQDIGGRANTGELFF
>TRBJ2-7|TRBD1|TRBV2
CASSLGQTYEQYF
>TRBJ2-1|TRBD2|TRBV7-2
CASSLSGRGGDEQFF
>TRBJ1-2|NA|TRBV11-2
CASSPDRARGYTF
>TRBJ1-1|NA|TRBV9
CASSVGGAMNTEAFF
>TRBJ2-3|NA|TRBV28
CASRGRDSPLFTDTQYF
>TRBJ2-7|NA|TRBV5-4
CASSLAQGASTYEQYF
>TRBJ2-1|TRBD2|TRBV5-1
CASSLGRLPGGRAHEQFF
>TRBJ2-5|NA|TRBV7-6
CASSLAPLGRETQYF
>TRBJ1-3|TRBD1|TRBV7-9
CASSRYLGTGGDDTIYF
>TRBJ1-4|NA|TRBV18
CASSPSSGEKLFF
>TRBJ2-3|TRBD2|TRBV3-1/TRBV3-2
CASSQGTSRQYF
>TRBJ2-7|NA|TRBV18
CASSSSTETWSEQYF
>TRBJ2-1|NA|TRBV5-1
CASSTGLGGRGEQFF
>TRBJ2-3|TRBD2|TRBV5-4
CASSWDYDTQYF
>TRBJ1-2|TRBD1|TRBV3-1/TRBV3-2
CASSTRGHGYTF
>TRBJ1-5|NA|TRBV18
CASSPGTPQPQHF
>TRBJ1-4|NA|TRBV7-9
CASSEPGGSYEKLFF
>TRBJ2-3|TRBD1|TRBV5-1
CASSPGTGTDTQYF
>TRBJ2-3|TRBD1|TRBV5-8
CASSLEGQGADTQYF
>TRBJ1-6|TRBD1|TRBV12-3/TRBV12-4
CASRQGRGSPLHF
>TRBJ2-1|TRBD2|TRBV10-3
CAISESRASGDNNEQFF
>TRBJ2-2|TRBD2|TRBV7-8
CASPTRLAGNTGELFF
>TRBJ1-4|NA|TRBV2
CASSGRNSGFNEKLFF
>TRBJ2-7|NA|TRBV27
CASSFVKGVPEQYF
>TRBJ1-1|NA|TRBV25-1
CASSVGAEAFF
>TRBJ2-2|TRBD2|TRBV7-8
CASSGTSGRASTGELFF
>TRBJ2-7|NA|TRBV4-1
CASSHTDRYEQYF
>TRBJ2-7|NA|TRBV11-3
CASSLAPTGTTRLFVQYF
>TRBJ1-6|NA|TRBV6-5
CASTTGLNSPLHF
>TRBJ1-6|TRBD1|TRBV3-1/TRBV3-2
CASSPRDRVNSPLHF